Detailed here is one TCR beta chain. Germline lookup yields CDR1 SGHVS and CDR2 FNYEAQ. V shed 4 bases and J 1 base; nucleotides not matched to a gene: 3. This CDR3 contains 16 residues. Seattle's cohort entered during active infection and was followed longitudinally. TCRdb's table, derived via immunoSEQ multiplex PCR, lists solely in-frame clones and lacks some. This sample carries fewer than 25,000 clones, around nine tenths of them seen once, and the ten largest clones take about 25%. These data belong to a study of blood T cell repertoires in COVID-19. Across the whole study: From the United States, Italy and Spain came samples of acute and convalescent COVID-19. PBMCs, B-cell-depleted T cells, or T cells were the source of the cDNA or gDNA that made up the material.

The genes are TRBV7-6 and TRBJ2-3; 12 nucleotides line up with TRBD2. The receptor was derived from a man between 65 and 80 years old with COVID-19, enrolled during active disease. The specimen was peripheral blood. As DNA, the CDR3 is TGTGCCAGCAGCTCTAGCGGGGGGGTACGCACAGATACGCAGTATTTT. Its protein product is CASSSSGGVRTDTQYF.